This record looks at one T cell receptor beta chain sequence and its context. As yet, its antigen is unknown. The data derive from a study of T cell responses to AZD1222 COVID-19 vaccine. Study-wide findings and caveats: Baseline seropositives among AZD1222 recipients totaled only 5 to 7. Variant regions that are unmutated are reportedly the target of nearly half of spike-specific TCRs. Two AZD1222 doses significantly raised spike-specific TCR breadth and depth over controls. It should be noted that donors were predominantly white British and more often female, and clonal diversity was possibly underestimated.

Libraries were prepared by immunoSEQ multiplex PCR; TCRdb keeps only in-frame clonotypes and omits some of them. The sample yields 110,000 or so clones, 88% seen once. V was clipped by 0 bases and J by 5 bases, with 5 bases between them. The CDR3 sequence is 14 residues long. The germline CDR1 and CDR2 sequences are MGHRA and YSYEKL. The chain has TRBV4-1 and TRBJ1-6; D is ambiguous. Sequencing was performed on peripheral blood, taken on day 0 of AZD1222 vaccination. This sequence originates from an adult in good health. The CDR3 loop reads CASSQDHDNSPLHF. CDR3 nucleotide sequence: TGCGCCAGCAGCCAAGATCACGATAATTCACCCCTCCACTTT.